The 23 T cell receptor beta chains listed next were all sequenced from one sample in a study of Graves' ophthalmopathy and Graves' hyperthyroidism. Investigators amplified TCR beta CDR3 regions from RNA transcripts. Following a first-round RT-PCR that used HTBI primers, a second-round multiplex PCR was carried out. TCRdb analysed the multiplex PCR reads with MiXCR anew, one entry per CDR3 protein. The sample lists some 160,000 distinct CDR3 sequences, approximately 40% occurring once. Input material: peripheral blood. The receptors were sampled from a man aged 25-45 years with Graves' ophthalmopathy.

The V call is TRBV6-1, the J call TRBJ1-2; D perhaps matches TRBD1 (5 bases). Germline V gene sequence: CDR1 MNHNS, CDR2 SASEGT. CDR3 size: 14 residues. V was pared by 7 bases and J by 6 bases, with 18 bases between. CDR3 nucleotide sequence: TGTGCCAGCAATGGAGGCACAGGCTCGGATGGCTACACCTTC. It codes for CASNGGTGSDGYTF.

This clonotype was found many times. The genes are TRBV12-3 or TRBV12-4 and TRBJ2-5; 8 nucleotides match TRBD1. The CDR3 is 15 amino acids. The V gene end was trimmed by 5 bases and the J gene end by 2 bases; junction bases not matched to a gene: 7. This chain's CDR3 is CASSPPGTGQETQYF. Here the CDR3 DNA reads TGTGCCAGCAGTCCCCCTGGGACAGGACAAGAGACCCAGTACTTC.

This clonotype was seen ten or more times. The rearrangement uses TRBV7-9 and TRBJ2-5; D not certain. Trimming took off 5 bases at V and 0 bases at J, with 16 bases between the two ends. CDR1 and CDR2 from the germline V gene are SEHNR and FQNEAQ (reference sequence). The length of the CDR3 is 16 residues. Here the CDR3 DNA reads TGTGCCAGCAGCCCCGCCGGCAGAACTAACCAAGAGACCCAGTACTTC. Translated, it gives CASSPAGRTNQETQYF.

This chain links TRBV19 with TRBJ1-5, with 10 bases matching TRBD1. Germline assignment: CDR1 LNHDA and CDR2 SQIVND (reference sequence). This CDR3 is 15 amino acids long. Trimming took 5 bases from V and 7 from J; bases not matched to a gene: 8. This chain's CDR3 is CASSFVTGGGQPQHF. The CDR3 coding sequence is TGTGCCAGTAGTTTCGTGACAGGGGGCGGGCAGCCCCAGCATTTT.

CDR3 loop: CASSSVGTGKQETQYF. In DNA, the CDR3 is TGTGCCAGCAGCTCAGTAGGGACAGGCAAACAAGAGACCCAGTACTTC. The V call is TRBV5-6, the J call TRBJ2-5, with TRBD1 matching over 8 bases. The CDR3 contains 16 residues. Trimming at V came to 3 bases and at J to 2 bases, leaving 9 bases not matched to a gene. Per the germline V gene, CDR1 is SGHDT and CDR2 is YYEEEE.

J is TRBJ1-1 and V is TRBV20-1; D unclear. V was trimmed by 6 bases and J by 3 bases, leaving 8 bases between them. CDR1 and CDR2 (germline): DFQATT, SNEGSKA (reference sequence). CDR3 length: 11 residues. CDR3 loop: CSASGYTEAFF. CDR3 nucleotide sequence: TGCAGTGCGAGTGGATACACTGAAGCTTTCTTT.

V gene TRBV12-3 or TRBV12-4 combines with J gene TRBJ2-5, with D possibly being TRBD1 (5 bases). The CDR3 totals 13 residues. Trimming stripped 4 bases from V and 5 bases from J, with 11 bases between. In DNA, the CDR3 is TGTGCCAGCAGTTGGTCAGGGATGGAGACCCAGTACTTC. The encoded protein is CASSWSGMETQYF.

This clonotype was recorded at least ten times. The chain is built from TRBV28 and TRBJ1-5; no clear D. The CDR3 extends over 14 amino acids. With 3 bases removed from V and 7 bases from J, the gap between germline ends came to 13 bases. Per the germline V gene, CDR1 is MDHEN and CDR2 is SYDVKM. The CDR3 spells CASSFYGNGQPQHF. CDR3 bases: TGTGCCAGCAGTTTTTACGGGAACGGGCAGCCCCAGCATTTT.

The CDR3 is CASSFEGASYEQYF. CDR3 nucleotides: TGTGCCAGCAGTTTTGAGGGGGCCTCCTACGAGCAGTACTTC. The rearrangement uses TRBV6-5 and TRBJ2-7; 7 nucleotides align to TRBD1. Germline loops: CDR1 MNHEY, CDR2 SVGAGI. This CDR3 has 14 residues. J lost 0 bases, V lost 4 bases, and 3 bases had no gene match.

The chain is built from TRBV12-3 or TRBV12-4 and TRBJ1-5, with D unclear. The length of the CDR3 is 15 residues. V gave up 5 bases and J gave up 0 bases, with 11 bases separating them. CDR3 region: CASSRRENSNQPQHF. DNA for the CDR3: TGTGCCAGCAGTCGAAGGGAAAATAGCAATCAGCCCCAGCATTTT.

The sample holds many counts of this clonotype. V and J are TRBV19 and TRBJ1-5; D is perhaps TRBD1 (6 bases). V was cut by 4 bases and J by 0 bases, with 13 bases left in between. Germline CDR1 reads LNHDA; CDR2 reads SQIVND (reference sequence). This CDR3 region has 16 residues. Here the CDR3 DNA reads TGTGCCAGTAGTAAATCGGGACAACATAGCAATCAGCCCCAGCATTTT. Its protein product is CASSKSGQHSNQPQHF.

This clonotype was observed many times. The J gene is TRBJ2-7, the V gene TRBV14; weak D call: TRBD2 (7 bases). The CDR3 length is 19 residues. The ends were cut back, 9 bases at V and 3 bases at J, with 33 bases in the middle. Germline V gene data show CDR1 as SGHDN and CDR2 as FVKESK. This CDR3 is CARIEGGYLALSQLYEQYF. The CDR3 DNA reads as TGTGCCAGGATAGAGGGGGGGTATCTAGCCCTTTCTCAACTCTACGAGCAGTACTTC.

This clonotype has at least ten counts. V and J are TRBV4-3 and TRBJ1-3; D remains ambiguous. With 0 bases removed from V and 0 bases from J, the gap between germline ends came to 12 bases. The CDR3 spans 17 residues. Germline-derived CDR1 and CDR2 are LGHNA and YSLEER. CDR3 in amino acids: CASSQDRAGYSGNTIYF. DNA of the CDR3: TGCGCCAGCAGCCAAGATCGGGCGGGATACTCTGGAAACACCATATATTTT.

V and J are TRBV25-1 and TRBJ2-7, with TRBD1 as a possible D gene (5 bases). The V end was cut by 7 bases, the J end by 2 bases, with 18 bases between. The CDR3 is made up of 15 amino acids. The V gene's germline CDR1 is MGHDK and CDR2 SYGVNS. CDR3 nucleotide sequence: TGTGCCAGCACTGGACATGGGTACGGGCCCTACGAGCAGTACTTC. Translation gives CASTGHGYGPYEQYF.

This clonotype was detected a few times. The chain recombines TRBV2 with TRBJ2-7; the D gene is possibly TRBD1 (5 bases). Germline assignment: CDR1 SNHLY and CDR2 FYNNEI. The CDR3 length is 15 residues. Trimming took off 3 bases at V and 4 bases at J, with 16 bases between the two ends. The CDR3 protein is CASSEDEVRAYEQYF. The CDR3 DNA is TGTGCCAGCAGTGAGGACGAGGTCAGGGCGTACGAGCAGTACTTC.

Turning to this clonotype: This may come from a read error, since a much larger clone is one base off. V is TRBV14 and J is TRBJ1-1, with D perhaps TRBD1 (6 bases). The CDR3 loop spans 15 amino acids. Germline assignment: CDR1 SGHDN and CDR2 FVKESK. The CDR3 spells CASNQVGVRGTEAFF. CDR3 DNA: TGTGCCAGCAACCAAGTGGGGGTCAGGGGAACTGAAGCTTTCTTT. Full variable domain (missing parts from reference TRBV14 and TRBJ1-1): EAGVTQFPSHSVIEKGQTVTLRCDPISGHDNLYWYRRVMGKEIKFLLHFVKESKQDESGMPNNRFLAERTGGTYSTLKVQPAELEDSGVYFCASNQVGVRGTEAFFGQGTRLTVV.

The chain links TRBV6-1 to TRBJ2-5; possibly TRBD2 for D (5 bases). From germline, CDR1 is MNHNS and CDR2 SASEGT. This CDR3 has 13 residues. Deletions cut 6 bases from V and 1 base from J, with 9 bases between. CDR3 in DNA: TGTGCCAGCAGGGACCTAGCCCAAGAGACCCAGTACTTC. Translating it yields CASRDLAQETQYF.

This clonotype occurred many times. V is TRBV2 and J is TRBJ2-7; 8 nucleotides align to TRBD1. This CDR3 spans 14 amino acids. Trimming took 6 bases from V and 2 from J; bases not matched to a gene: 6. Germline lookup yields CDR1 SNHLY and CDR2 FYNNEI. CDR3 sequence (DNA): TGTGCCAGCAGGGCCGGGACAGGTACCTACGAGCAGTACTTC. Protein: CASRAGTGTYEQYF.

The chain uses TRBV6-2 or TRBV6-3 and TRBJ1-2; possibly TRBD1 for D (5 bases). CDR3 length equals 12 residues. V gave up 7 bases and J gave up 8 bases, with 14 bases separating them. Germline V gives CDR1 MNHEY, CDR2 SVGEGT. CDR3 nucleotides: TGTGCCAGCAACATCGGGACGGAAGGCTACACCTTC. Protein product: CASNIGTEGYTF.

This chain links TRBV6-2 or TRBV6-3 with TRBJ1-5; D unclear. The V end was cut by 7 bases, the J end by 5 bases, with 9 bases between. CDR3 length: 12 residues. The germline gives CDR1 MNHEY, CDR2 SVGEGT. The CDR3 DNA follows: TGTGCCAGCAAGGAAGGGTATCAGCCCCAGCATTTT. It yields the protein CASKEGYQPQHF.

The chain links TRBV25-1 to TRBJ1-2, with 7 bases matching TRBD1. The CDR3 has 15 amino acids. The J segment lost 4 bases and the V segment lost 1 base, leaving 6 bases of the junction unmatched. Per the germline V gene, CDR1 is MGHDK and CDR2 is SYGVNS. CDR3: CASSESTGTLYGYTF. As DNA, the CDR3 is TGTGCCAGCAGTGAATCGACAGGGACTCTCTATGGCTACACCTTC.

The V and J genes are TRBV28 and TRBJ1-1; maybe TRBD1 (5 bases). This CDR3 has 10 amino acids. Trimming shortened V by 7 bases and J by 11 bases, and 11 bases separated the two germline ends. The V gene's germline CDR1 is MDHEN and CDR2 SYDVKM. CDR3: CASIPGSAFF. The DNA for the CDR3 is TGTGCCAGCATCCCAGGGTCTGCTTTCTTT.

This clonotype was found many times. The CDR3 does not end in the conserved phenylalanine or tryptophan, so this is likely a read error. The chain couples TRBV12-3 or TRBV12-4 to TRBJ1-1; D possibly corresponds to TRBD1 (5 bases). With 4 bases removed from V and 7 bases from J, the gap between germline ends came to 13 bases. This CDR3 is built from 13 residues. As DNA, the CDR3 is TGTGCCAGCAGTTATTACTCTGGGGGTGAAGCTTTCCTT. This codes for CASSYYSGGEAFL.